These 3 T cell receptor beta chains were sequenced from one sample in a study of shared clonotypes between healthy human individuals. Profiled with immunoSEQ multiplex PCR; TCRdb holds only in-frame clones, not every one. Among over a million clones, approximately 98.5% were seen once, and the ten largest hold roughly 0.35%. Sequencing was carried out using naive CD4+ T cells sorted from blood. Subset indicated: CD45RA+ positively selected. These receptors were taken from a man aged 25 to 40 in good health.

Remarks on this clone: This CDR3 is also generated by other DNA sequences in the sample. The chain recombines TRBV7-2 with TRBJ2-3; maybe TRBD2 (6 bases). Germline loops: CDR1 SGHTA, CDR2 FQGNSA. This CDR3 region has 15 residues. The V gene lost 0 bases and the J gene lost 0 bases, with 7 bases spanning the gap. Here the CDR3 reads CASSLASGSTDTQYF. CDR3 nucleotides: TGTGCCAGCAGCTTAGCTAGCGGTAGCACAGATACGCAGTATTTT.

The chain carries TRBV9 and TRBJ2-2; 10 nucleotides line up with TRBD1. The CDR3 is 15 amino acids. The junction had 6 bases not matched to a gene; V was cut back by 3 bases and J by 7 bases. CDR1 and CDR2 (germline): SGDLS, YYNGEE. CDR3 DNA: TGTGCCAGCAGCGACCCGACAGGGGGCATCGGGGAGCTGTTTTTT. Its protein product is CASSDPTGGIGELFF.

The rearrangement uses TRBV5-4 and TRBJ2-7, with unresolved D. The CDR3 has 13 amino acids. Germline values: CDR1 SGHNT, CDR2 YYREEE (reference sequence). V lost 0 bases and J 5 bases, leaving 9 bases between the germline ends. The CDR3 region has the DNA TGTGCCAGCAGCTTGGTTGGCAGAGACGAGCAGTACTTC. Protein: CASSLVGRDEQYF.